The clone carrying this TCR beta chain was found once. Repertoires were generated with immunoSEQ multiplex PCR, while TCRdb's copy carries only in-frame clones and drops some. In the table there are 130,000 to 150,000 clones, more than 75% of which are singletons. There are 12 residues in the CDR3. Trimming removed 5 bases from V and 10 bases from J, with 12 bases in between. Germline values: CDR1 SGHTA, CDR2 FQGNSA. The data were obtained in a study of blood T cell repertoires in COVID-19. Whole-study context: Italy, Spain and the United States were the sources of the convalescent and acute COVID-19 samples.

In terms of age and location, participants ranged from roughly 18 to 95 years and lived in fewer than 30 US areas. Self-reported history from a screening survey and questionnaire set each donor's cohort. The V gene is TRBV7-2, the J gene TRBJ2-1; D is uncertain. The clonotype originates from a woman aged 25 to 45 with acute COVID-19. The sample taken for sequencing was PBMCs or T cells enriched from blood (not recorded which). CDR3 loop: CASSLRTREQFF. CDR3 DNA: TGTGCCAGCAGCCTACGTACGCGGGAGCAGTTCTTC.